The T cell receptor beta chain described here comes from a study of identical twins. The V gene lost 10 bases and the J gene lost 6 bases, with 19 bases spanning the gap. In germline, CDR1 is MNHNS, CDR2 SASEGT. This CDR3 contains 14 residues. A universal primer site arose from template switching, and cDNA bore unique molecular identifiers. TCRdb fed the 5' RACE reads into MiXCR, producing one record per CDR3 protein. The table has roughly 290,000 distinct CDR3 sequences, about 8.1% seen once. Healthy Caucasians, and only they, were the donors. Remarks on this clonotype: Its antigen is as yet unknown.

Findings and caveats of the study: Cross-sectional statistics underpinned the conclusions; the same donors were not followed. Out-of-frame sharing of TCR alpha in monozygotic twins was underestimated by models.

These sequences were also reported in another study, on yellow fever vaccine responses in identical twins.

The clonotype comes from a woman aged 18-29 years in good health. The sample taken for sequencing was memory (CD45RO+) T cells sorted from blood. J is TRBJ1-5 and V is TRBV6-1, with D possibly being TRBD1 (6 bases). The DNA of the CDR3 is TGTGCCACCCGACGGGGTCAGGGGTTTCAGCCCCAGCATTTT. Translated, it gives CATRRGQGFQPQHF.